Shown below are 23 T cell receptor beta chains from a single sample sequenced in a study of CD8+ T cells in alopecia areata. As to treatment: oral pan-JAK inhibitor, 5-10 mg twice daily. RNA was isolated and reverse transcribed to cDNA, the sequencing template. Some clones are missing from TCRdb's copy, which holds only in-frame ones; the method was immunoSEQ multiplex PCR. The profile shows about 160,000 clones, under 70% of them singletons. The specimen comprised CD4+ T cells sorted from blood, sampled at week 4, from a patient treated with tofacitinib. These receptors were taken from a human donor with alopecia areata.

The chain combines TRBV5-1 with TRBJ2-5, with 8 bases identical to TRBD1. Germline V lookup: CDR1 SGHRS, CDR2 YFSETQ. The CDR3 is made up of 14 amino acids. V trimming: 4 bases; J trimming: 5 bases; junction bases outside the gene matches: 7. For the CDR3, the DNA is TGCGCCAGCAGCGTGGACAGGGTGCGGGAGACCCAGTACTTC. This gives the protein CASSVDRVRETQYF.

This clone came up a few times. The chain is built from TRBV5-1 and TRBJ2-2; 9 positions agree with TRBD1. With 4 bases clipped from V and 7 bases from J, the junction kept 5 bases outside the gene matches. The germline CDR1 and CDR2 sequences are SGHRS and YFSETQ. This CDR3 spans 14 amino acids. CDR3 loop: CASSRDRDSGELFF. The DNA for the CDR3 is TGCGCCAGCAGCCGGGACAGGGACAGCGGGGAGCTGTTTTTT. The full variable domain, completed using reference TRBV5-1 and TRBJ2-2, is KAGVTQTPRYLIKTRGQQVTLSCSPISGHRSVSWYQQTPGQGLQFLFEYFSETQRNKGNFPGRFSGRQFSNSRSEMNVSTLELGDSALYLCASSRDRDSGELFFGEGSRLTVL.

This chain uses TRBV11-2 with TRBJ2-7, with D perhaps matching TRBD1 or TRBD2 (5 bases each). The CDR3 is 14 amino acids. CDR1 is SGHAT, CDR2 FQNNGV, per germline. The V and J ends lost 1 base and 3 bases respectively, with 10 bases between them. Written as DNA, the CDR3 is TGTGCCAGCAGCTTAGGGGGGAACCACTACGAGCAGTACTTC. This encodes CASSLGGNHYEQYF.

V gene TRBV15 combines with J gene TRBJ1-5, with no clear D. V was shortened by 0 bases and J by 3 bases, with 9 bases between the two germline ends. Germline CDR1 reads LNHNV; CDR2 reads YYDKDF (reference sequence). The CDR3 totals 15 residues. CDR3 nucleotides: TGTGCCACCAGCAGAGAACAAGGGAACAATCAGCCCCAGCATTTT. Its protein product is CATSREQGNNQPQHF.

V is TRBV5-1 and J is TRBJ2-7; TRBD1 matches at 8 bases. The CDR3 consists of 15 residues. V lost 6 bases to trimming and J lost 2 bases; unmatched junction nucleotides: 10. CDR1 is SGHRS, CDR2 YFSETQ, per germline. DNA for the CDR3: TGCGCCAGCACAAGAACCGGACAGGGAACCTACGAGCAGTACTTC. The encoded protein is CASTRTGQGTYEQYF.

The CDR3: CASSRLAGPNYEQYF. CDR3 DNA sequence: TGTGCCAGCAGCAGACTAGCGGGGCCGAACTACGAGCAGTACTTC. The rearrangement links TRBV5-6 to TRBJ2-7; 11 positions match TRBD2. This CDR3 is 15 amino acids long. The germline V gene encodes CDR1 SGHDT and CDR2 YYEEEE. The ends lost 4 bases at V and 3 bases at J; junction bases unmatched: 6.

Only a few counts were recorded for this clone. Here the CDR3 DNA reads TGTGCCAGCAGCCGAACTGGGACTAGCGGTGATACGCAGTATTTT. It is translated as CASSRTGTSGDTQYF. The chain uses TRBV7-2 and TRBJ2-3, with 11 bases matching TRBD2. The ends lost 5 bases at V and 6 bases at J; junction bases unmatched: 7. The CDR3 is made up of 15 amino acids. Germline assignment: CDR1 SGHTA and CDR2 FQGNSA.

The rearrangement joins TRBV6-5 to TRBJ2-7; unclear D gene. This CDR3 spans 15 amino acids. The V end was cut by 7 bases, the J end by 2 bases, with 18 bases between. Germline CDR1 reads MNHEY; CDR2 reads SVGAGI. Written as DNA, the CDR3 is TGTGCCAGCACCTTTCTCTCCCGGCGTCCCTACGAGCAGTACTTC. Translating it yields CASTFLSRRPYEQYF.

The CDR3 region has the DNA TGTGCCAGCTCACCGTCAGAGAACTATGGCTACACCTTC. Translated: CASSPSENYGYTF. The rearrangement uses TRBV18 and TRBJ1-2; no definite D call. The V gene's germline CDR1 is KGHSH and CDR2 LQKENI. CDR3 length: 13 amino acids. Trimming took off 3 bases at V and 2 bases at J, with 7 bases between the two ends.

The chain combines TRBV5-3 with TRBJ2-4; TRBD2 aligns across 10 bases. TRBV5-3 is an open reading frame, and its role is uncertain. The V segment lost 10 bases and the J segment 6 bases; nucleotides outside the gene matches: 4. This CDR3 spans 12 amino acids. CDR3 region: CASRLAGNIQYF. The CDR3 region has the DNA TGTGCCTCCCGACTAGCGGGAAACATTCAGTACTTC.

This rearrangement joins TRBV5-6 to TRBJ1-1; D gene unclear. The germline V gene encodes CDR1 SGHDT and CDR2 YYEEEE. The CDR3 has 12 amino acids. Trimming left V 2 bases short and J 2 bases short, with 4 bases between. In DNA, the CDR3 is TGTGCCAGCAGCTTCGCAAACACTGAAGCTTTCTTT. The encoded protein is CASSFANTEAFF.

This sequence joins TRBV29-1 and TRBJ1-2; D ambiguous. The CDR3 length is 12 residues. Trimming pared 8 bases from V and 6 bases from J, leaving 16 bases between. Germline V gene sequence: CDR1 SQVTM, CDR2 ANQGSEA. The CDR3 protein is CSSYGVSHGYTF. In DNA form, the CDR3 reads TGCAGCTCTTACGGGGTTTCCCATGGCTACACCTTC. The full variable domain, rest sourced from reference TRBV29-1 and TRBJ1-2, is SAVISQKPSRDICQRGTSLTIQCQVDSQVTMMFWYRQQPGQSLTLIATANQGSEATYESGFVIDKFPISRPNLTFSTLTVSNMSPEDSSIYLCSSYGVSHGYTFGSGTRLTVV.

The chain uses TRBV29-1 and TRBJ2-1; D perhaps matches TRBD1 (6 bases). V lost 6 bases, J lost 7 bases, and 16 bases lay in between. Germline V gene lookup returns CDR1 SQVTM and CDR2 ANQGSEA. The CDR3 spans 13 residues. CDR3 sequence: CSVADRLDNEQFF. The DNA of the CDR3 is TGCAGCGTGGCTGACAGGCTTGATAATGAGCAGTTCTTC.

The rearrangement links TRBV2 to TRBJ1-1; D is possibly TRBD1 (5 bases). The germline V and J ends were trimmed by 9 bases and 4 bases, with 12 bases remaining between them. This CDR3 has 12 residues. Germline loops: CDR1 SNHLY, CDR2 FYNNEI. The CDR3 bases are TGTGCCAGAGGAGGGGAGGTCACTGAAGCTTTCTTT. Translated: CARGGEVTEAFF.

The rearrangement uses TRBV29-1 and TRBJ1-5, with D possibly TRBD1 on 5 matching bases. Germline-derived CDR1 and CDR2 are SQVTM and ANQGSEA. The CDR3 has 13 residues. Trimming left V 4 bases short and J 0 bases short, with 7 bases between. This CDR3 is CSVGGDSNQPQHF. In DNA form, the CDR3 reads TGCAGCGTTGGGGGGGATAGCAATCAGCCCCAGCATTTT.

The rearrangement uses TRBV6-5 and TRBJ1-1, with a tentative D call TRBD1 (5 bases). This CDR3 is 13 amino acids long. V lost 5 bases to trimming and J lost 1 base, with 8 bases between them. Germline CDR1 reads MNHEY; CDR2 reads SVGAGI. DNA of the CDR3: TGTGCCAGCAGTAAGCAGGGGAACACTGAAGCTTTCTTT. Amino acid sequence: CASSKQGNTEAFF.

This rearrangement joins TRBV7-6 to TRBJ1-2, with no clear D. V lost 0 bases to trimming and J lost 1 base, with 6 bases between them. The CDR3 totals 14 residues. Germline V gene sequence: CDR1 SGHVS, CDR2 FNYEAQ. This CDR3 reads CASSLAVGNYGYTF. CDR3 bases: TGTGCCAGCAGCTTAGCGGTCGGTAACTATGGCTACACCTTC.

The rearrangement joins TRBV2 to TRBJ2-1; D is unresolved. V was shortened by 6 bases and J by 14 bases, with 14 bases between the two germline ends. The CDR3 sequence is 11 residues long. Germline V lookup: CDR1 SNHLY, CDR2 FYNNEI. CDR3: CASRPDGFEFF. The CDR3 nucleotides are TGTGCCAGCAGGCCGGACGGGTTTGAGTTCTTC.

The chain combines TRBV10-3 with TRBJ1-1; TRBD1 might be the D (6 bases). The V and J ends lost 8 bases and 4 bases respectively, with 17 bases between them. This CDR3 spans 14 amino acids. CDR1 and CDR2 from the germline V gene are ENHRY and SYGVKD. CDR3 coding DNA: TGTGCCATCGGCCCAGGGGCGGTGGGCACTGAAGCTTTCTTT. Translation gives CAIGPGAVGTEAFF.

This clone has only a few counts. The V and J genes are TRBV6-5 and TRBJ2-7; D remains unclear. Trimming removed 2 bases from V and 6 bases from J, with 11 bases in between. The CDR3 is 13 amino acids. Germline CDR1 MNHEY, CDR2 SVGAGI. The DNA of the CDR3 is TGTGCCAGCAGTTACCCCTTGGGCCGCGAGCAGTACTTC. It is translated as CASSYPLGREQYF.

The chain links TRBV25-1 to TRBJ1-5; maybe TRBD1 (5 bases). There are 16 residues in the CDR3. Deletions cut 2 bases from V and 0 bases from J, with 11 bases between. Germline values: CDR1 MGHDK, CDR2 SYGVNS. The CDR3 nucleotides are TGTGCCAGCAGTGAAACCGAGACAGATAGCAATCAGCCCCAGCATTTT. Translated, it gives CASSETETDSNQPQHF.

This clone was counted a single time. Other nucleotide sequences in the sample specify the same CDR3. The chain has TRBV30 and TRBJ1-5; D uncertain. Germline CDR1 and CDR2: GTSNPN and SVGIG (reference sequence). This CDR3 spans 12 amino acids. Between the trimmed V and J ends, which lost 5 bases and 3 bases, there was a span of 8 bases. The CDR3 here is CAWGDLNQPQHF. CDR3 sequence (DNA): TGTGCCTGGGGCGACCTCAATCAGCCCCAGCATTTT. The variable domain in full, with the rest retrieved from reference TRBV30 and TRBJ1-5, is SQTIHQWPATLVQPVGSPLSLECTVEGTSNPNLYWYRQAAGRGLQLLFYSVGIGQISSEVPQNLSASRPQDRQFILSSKKLLLSDSGFYLCAWGDLNQPQHFGDGTRLSIL.

This clone was seen more than once but under ten times. The rearrangement uses TRBV9 and TRBJ1-2; TRBD1 aligns across 8 bases. Germline CDR1 and CDR2: SGDLS and YYNGEE. V lost 3 bases to trimming and J lost 7 bases; unmatched junction nucleotides: 5. The CDR3 sequence is 13 residues long. For the CDR3, the DNA is TGTGCCAGCAGCGCCCAGGGGGCTAGTGGCTACACCTTC. Its protein product is CASSAQGASGYTF.